This TCR beta chain emerged from a study of blood T cell repertoires in COVID-19. Across the study: Sites in the United States, Italy and Spain provided acute and convalescent COVID-19 samples.

TCRdb's table, derived via immunoSEQ multiplex PCR, lists solely in-frame clones and lacks some. This sample has about 90,000 clones, with approximately 90% found just once. CDR1 LNHDA and CDR2 SQIVND come from the germline V gene (reference sequence). CDR3 length: 17 residues. V lost 6 bases and J lost 4; bases outside the gene matches: 13. This clone was recorded once. This sequence joins TRBV19 and TRBJ1-2; TRBD1 matches 11 bases. The source material was peripheral blood. This TCR derives from a human donor with active COVID-19. The donor label of this sample is uncertain. CDR3 in amino acids: CASSPYRDRGTTYGYTF. The CDR3, as DNA: TGTGCCAGTAGCCCCTACCGGGACAGGGGGACTACCTATGGCTACACCTTC.